This TCR beta chain was retrieved from a study of blood T cell repertoires in COVID-19. Study details: T cells, B-cell-depleted T cells, or PBMCs supplied cDNA or gDNA.

Original processing notes: Nucleated cell counts were estimated from reference gene primer amplification. The data were produced by immunoSEQ multiplex PCR, yet TCRdb's version contains in-frame clones alone and is incomplete. V and J calls and clone size are those listed in that table; D and trimming were worked out from the DNA. The sample has under 45,000 clones; about 85% are singletons. Seattle's enrolled individuals joined amid active infection and were then monitored longitudinally. V lost 0 bases, J lost 4 bases, and 2 bases stayed unmatched. The CDR3 loop spans 14 amino acids. Germline CDR1 and CDR2: LGHNA and YSLEER.

Material for sequencing was peripheral blood. The V gene is TRBV4-3, the J gene TRBJ2-7; 8 bases match TRBD2. The clonotype originates from a man between 65 and 85 years old with COVID-19, enrolled during active disease. The DNA of the CDR3 is TGCGCCAGCAGCCAAGAGCGGGGGGCTTACGAGCAGTACTTC. Translated: CASSQERGAYEQYF.